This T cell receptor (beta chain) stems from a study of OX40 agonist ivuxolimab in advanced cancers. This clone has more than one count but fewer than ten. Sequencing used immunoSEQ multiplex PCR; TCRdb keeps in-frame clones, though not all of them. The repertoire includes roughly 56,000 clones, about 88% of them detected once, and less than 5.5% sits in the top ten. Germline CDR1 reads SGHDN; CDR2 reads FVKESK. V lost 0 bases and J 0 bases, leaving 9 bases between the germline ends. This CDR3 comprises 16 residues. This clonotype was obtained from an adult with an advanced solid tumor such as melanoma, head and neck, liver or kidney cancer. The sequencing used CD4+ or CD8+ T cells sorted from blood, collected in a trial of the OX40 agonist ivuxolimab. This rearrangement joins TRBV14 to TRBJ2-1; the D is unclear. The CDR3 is CASSQETPTSYNEQFF. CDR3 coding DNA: TGTGCCAGCAGCCAAGAGACTCCCACCTCCTACAATGAGCAGTTCTTC.